Included here is one T cell receptor (beta chain) sequence, with context. Antigen specificity is unknown. The sample comes from a study of cytomegalovirus exposure and HLA in healthy donors. Study context: Falling in the Caucasian-associated ancestry cluster were less than 85% of some 400 genotyped donors.

PCR was performed using 60 Vbeta and 13 Jbeta primers. The table came from immunoSEQ multiplex PCR; TCRdb's copy has only in-frame clones and leaves some out. The sample lists 150,000 to 200,000 clones; 60% to 80% were seen once. Study-wide points: Prior analysis indicated that the majority of TCR beta V segments exhibited productivity approximately 90% or approximately 30% of the time.

The sequenced sample was PBMCs. The source of this sequence is a man between 35 and 55 years old in good health and CMV-seronegative.

The CDR3 DNA reads as TGTGCCAGTAGTTCCAGGGGCAGGCCCTACGAGCAGTACTTC. It specifies CASSSRGRPYEQYF. This chain uses TRBV19 with TRBJ2-7; D possibly corresponds to TRBD1 (6 bases). Per the germline V gene, CDR1 is LNHDA and CDR2 is SQIVND (reference sequence). V was pared by 5 bases and J by 2 bases, with 13 bases between. The CDR3 loop spans 14 amino acids.